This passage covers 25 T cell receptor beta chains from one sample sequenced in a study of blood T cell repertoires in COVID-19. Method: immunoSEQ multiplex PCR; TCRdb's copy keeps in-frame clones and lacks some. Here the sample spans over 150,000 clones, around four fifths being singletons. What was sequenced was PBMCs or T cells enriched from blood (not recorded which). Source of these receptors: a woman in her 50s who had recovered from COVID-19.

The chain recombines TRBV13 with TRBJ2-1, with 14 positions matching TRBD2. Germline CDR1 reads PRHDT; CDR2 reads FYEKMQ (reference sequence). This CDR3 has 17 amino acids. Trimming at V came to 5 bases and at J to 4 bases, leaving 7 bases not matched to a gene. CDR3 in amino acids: CASSPGTSGSFYNEQFF. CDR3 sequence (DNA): TGTGCCAGCAGCCCCGGGACTAGCGGGAGTTTTTACAATGAGCAGTTCTTC.

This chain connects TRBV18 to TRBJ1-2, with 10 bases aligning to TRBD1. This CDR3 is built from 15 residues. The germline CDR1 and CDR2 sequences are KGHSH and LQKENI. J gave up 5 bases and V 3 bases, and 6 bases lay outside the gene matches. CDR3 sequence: CASSPRTGGGYGYTF. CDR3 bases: TGTGCCAGCTCACCCAGGACAGGGGGAGGATATGGCTACACCTTC.

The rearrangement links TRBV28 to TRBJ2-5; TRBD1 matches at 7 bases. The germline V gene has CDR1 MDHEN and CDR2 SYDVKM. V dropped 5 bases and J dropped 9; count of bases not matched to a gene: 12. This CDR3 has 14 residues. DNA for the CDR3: TGTGCCAGCAGTCTTACTCCGGGACAGAATGCCCAGTACTTC. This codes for CASSLTPGQNAQYF. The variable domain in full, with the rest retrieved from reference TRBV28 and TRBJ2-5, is DVKVTQSSRYLVKRTGEKVFLECVQDMDHENMFWYRQDPGLGLRLIYFSYDVKMKEKGDIPEGYSVSREKKERFSLILESASTNQTSMYLCASSLTPGQNAQYFGPGTRLLVL.

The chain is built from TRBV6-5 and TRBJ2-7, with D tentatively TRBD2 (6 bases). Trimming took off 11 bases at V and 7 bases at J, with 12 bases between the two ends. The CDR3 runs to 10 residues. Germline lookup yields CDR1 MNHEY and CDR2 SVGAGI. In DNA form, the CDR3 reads TGTGCCGTGGGGACTCGGGAGCAGTACTTC. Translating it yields CAVGTREQYF.

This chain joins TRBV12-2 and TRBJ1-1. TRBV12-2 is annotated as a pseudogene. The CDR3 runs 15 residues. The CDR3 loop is CASRFPPAMNTEAFF. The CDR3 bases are TGTGCAAGTCGCTTTCCTCCAGCGATGAACACTGAAGCTTTCTTT.

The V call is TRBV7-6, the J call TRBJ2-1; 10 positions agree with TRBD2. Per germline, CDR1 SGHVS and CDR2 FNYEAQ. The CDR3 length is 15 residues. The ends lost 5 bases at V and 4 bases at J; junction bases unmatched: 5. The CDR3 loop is CASSPAGLAYNEQFF. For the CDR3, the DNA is TGTGCCAGCAGCCCGGCGGGACTAGCGTACAATGAGCAGTTCTTC.

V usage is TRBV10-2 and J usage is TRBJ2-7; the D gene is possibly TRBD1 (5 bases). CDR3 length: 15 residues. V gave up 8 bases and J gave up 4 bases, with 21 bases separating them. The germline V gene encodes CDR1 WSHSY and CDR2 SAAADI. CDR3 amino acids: CASSGPAGPAYEQYF. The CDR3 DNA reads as TGCGCCAGCTCCGGACCGGCAGGGCCCGCGTACGAGCAGTACTTC.

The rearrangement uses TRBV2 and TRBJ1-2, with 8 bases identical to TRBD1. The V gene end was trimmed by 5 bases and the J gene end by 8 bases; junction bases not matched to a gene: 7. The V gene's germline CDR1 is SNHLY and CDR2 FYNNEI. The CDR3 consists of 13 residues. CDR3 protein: CASSWDRLEGYTF. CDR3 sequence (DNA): TGTGCCAGCAGTTGGGACAGGTTGGAAGGCTACACCTTC. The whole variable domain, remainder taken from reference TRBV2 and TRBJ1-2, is EPEVTQTPSHQVTQMGQEVILRCVPISNHLYFYWYRQILGQKVEFLVSFYNNEISEKSEIFDDQFSVERPDGSNFTLKIRSTKLEDSAMYFCASSWDRLEGYTFGSGTRLTVV.

The CDR3 DNA is TGCGCCAGCAGGTTCGGATCTAGCGGGAGACGGGAGCAGTACTTC. It specifies CASRFGSSGRREQYF. This chain links TRBV5-1 with TRBJ2-7; 10 bases align to TRBD2. Trimming removed 5 bases from V and 7 bases from J; junction bases left unmatched: 12. CDR1 SGHRS and CDR2 YFSETQ come from the germline V gene. This CDR3 is 15 amino acids long.

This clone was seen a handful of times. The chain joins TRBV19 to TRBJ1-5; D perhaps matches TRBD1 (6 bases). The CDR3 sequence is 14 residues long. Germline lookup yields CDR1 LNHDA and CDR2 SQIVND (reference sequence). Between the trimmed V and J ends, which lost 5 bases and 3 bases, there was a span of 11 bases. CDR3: CASSAGVYNQPQHF. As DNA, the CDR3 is TGTGCCAGTAGTGCAGGGGTCTACAATCAGCCCCAGCATTTT. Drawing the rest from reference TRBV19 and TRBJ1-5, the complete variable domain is DGGITQSPKYLFRKEGQNVTLSCEQNLNHDAMYWYRQDPGQGLRLIYYSQIVNDFQKGDIAEGYSVSREKKESFPLTVTSAQKNPTAFYLCASSAGVYNQPQHFGDGTRLSIL.

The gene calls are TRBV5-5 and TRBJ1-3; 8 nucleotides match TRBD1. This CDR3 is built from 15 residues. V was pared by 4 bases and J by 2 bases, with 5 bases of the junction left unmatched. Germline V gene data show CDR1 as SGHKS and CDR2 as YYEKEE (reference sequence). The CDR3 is CASSQLRGPGNTIYF. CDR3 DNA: TGTGCCAGCAGCCAGCTCAGGGGGCCTGGAAACACCATATATTTT.

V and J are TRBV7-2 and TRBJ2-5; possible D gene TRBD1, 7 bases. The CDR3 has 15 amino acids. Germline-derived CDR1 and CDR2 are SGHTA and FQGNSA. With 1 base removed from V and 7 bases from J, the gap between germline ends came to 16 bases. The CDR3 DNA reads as TGTGCCAGCAGCTTAGAAGGCCAGGGGGGAAGGACCCAGTACTTC. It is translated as CASSLEGQGGRTQYF.

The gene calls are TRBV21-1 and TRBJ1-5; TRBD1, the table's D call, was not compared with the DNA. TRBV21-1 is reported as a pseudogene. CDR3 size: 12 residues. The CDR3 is CASGDTAQPQHF. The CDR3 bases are TGTGCCAGCGGGGACACAGCACAGCCCCAGCATTTT.

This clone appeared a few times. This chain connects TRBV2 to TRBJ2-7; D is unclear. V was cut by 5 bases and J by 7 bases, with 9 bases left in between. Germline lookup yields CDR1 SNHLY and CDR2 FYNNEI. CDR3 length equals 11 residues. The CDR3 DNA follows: TGTGCCAGCAGTCCCTTTCAGGAGCAGTACTTC. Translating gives CASSPFQEQYF.

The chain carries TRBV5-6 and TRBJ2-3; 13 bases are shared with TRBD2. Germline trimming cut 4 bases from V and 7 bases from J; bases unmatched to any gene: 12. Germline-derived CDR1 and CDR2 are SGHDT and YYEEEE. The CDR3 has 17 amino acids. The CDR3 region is CASSLGLAGALGNTQYF. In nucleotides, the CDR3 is TGTGCCAGCAGCCTAGGACTAGCGGGAGCCCTCGGTAATACGCAGTATTTT. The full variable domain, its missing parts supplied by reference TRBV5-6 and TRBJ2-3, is DAGVTQSPTHLIKTRGQQVTLRCSPKSGHDTVSWYQQALGQGPQFIFQYYEEEERQRGNFPDRFSGHQFPNYSSELNVNALLLGDSALYLCASSLGLAGALGNTQYFGPGTRLTVL.

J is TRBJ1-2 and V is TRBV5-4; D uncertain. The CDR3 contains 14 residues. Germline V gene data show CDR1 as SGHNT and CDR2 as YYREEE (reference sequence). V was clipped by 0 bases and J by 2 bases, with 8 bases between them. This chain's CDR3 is CASSLDSRNYGYTF. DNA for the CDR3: TGTGCCAGCAGCTTGGACAGCCGCAACTATGGCTACACCTTC.

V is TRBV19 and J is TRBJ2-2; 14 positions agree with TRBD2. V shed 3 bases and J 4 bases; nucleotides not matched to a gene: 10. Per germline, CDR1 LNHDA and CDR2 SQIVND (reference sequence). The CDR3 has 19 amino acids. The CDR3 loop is CASSIPSGTSGSPTGELFF. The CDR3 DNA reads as TGTGCCAGTAGTATCCCCTCCGGGACTAGCGGGAGTCCCACCGGGGAGCTGTTTTTT.

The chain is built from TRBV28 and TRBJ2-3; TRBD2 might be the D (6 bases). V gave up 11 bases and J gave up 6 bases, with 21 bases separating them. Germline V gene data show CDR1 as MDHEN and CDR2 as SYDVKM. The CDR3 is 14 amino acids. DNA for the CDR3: TGTGCCGCAACTCCGGGGGTCGGGCGCGATACGCAGTATTTT. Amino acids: CAATPGVGRDTQYF.

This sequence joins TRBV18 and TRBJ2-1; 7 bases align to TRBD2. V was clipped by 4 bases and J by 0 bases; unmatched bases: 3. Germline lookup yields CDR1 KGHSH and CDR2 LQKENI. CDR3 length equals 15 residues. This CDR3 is CASSLGGSSYNEQFF. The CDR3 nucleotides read TGTGCCAGCTCACTCGGCGGGAGCTCCTACAATGAGCAGTTCTTC.

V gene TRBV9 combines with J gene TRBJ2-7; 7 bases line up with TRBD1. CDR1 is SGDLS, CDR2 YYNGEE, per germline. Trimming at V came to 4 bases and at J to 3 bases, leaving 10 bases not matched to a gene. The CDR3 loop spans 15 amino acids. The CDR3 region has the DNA TGTGCCAGCAGCCCACTTCCCGGACAGGTCTACGAGCAGTACTTC. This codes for CASSPLPGQVYEQYF.

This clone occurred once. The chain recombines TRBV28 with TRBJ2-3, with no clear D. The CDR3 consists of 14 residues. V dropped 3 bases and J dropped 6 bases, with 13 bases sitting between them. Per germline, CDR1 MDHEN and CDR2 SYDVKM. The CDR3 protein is CASSLGATWDTQYF. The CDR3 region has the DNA TGTGCCAGCAGTTTGGGCGCGACATGGGATACGCAGTATTTT.

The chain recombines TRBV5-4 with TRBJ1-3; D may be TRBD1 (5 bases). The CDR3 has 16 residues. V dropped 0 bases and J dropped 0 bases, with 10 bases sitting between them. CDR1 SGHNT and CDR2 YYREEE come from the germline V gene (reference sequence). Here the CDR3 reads CASSLGGGRSGNTIYF. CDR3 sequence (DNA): TGTGCCAGCAGCTTGGGGGGCGGACGCTCTGGAAACACCATATATTTT.

CDR3 DNA sequence: TGTGCCAGCAGCTCGAAGGGGGACCTCTACGAGCAGTACTTC. This codes for CASSSKGDLYEQYF. V is TRBV7-2 and J is TRBJ2-7; D perhaps matches TRBD1 (6 bases). Trimming pared 4 bases from V and 3 bases from J, leaving 13 bases between. Germline loops: CDR1 SGHTA, CDR2 FQGNSA. This CDR3 has 14 residues.

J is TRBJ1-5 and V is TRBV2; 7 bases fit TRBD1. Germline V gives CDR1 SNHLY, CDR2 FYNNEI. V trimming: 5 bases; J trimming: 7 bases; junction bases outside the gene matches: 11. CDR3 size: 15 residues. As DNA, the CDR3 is TGTGCCAGCAGTATCGACAGGGATAGGGACCAGCCCCAGCATTTT. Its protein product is CASSIDRDRDQPQHF.

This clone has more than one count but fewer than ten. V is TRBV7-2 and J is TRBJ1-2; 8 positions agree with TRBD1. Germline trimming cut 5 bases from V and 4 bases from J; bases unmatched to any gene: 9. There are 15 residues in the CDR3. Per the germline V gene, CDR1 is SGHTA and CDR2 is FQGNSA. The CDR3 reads CASSVPETGAYGYTF. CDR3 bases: TGTGCCAGCAGCGTCCCCGAGACAGGGGCCTATGGCTACACCTTC.